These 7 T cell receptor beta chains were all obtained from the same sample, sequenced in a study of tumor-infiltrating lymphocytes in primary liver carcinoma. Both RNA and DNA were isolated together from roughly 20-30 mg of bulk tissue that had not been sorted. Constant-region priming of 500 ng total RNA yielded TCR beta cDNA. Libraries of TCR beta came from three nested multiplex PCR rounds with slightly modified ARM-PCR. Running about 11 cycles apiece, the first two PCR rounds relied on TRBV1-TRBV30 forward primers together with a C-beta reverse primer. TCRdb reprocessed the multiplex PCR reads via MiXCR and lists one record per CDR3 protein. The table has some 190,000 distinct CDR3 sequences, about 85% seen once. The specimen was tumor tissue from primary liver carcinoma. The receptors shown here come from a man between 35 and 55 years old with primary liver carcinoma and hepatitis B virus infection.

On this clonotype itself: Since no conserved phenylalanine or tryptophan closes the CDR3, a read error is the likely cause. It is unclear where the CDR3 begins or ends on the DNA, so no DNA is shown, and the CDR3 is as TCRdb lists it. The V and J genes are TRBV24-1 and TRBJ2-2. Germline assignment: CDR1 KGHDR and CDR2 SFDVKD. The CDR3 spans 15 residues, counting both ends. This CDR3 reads CATSPIGTDTGEMFY.

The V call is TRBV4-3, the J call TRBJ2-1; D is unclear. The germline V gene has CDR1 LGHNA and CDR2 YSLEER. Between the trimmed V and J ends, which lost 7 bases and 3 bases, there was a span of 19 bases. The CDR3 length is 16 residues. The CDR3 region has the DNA TGCGCCAGCAACAAAGATCGGACGGGCTTCTACAATGAGCAGTTCTTC. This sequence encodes CASNKDRTGFYNEQFF.

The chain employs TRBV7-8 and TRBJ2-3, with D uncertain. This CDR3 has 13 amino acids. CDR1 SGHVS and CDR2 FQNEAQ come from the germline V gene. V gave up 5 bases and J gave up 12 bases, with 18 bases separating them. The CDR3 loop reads CASSTQWADIQYF. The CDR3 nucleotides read TGTGCCAGCAGCACCCAATGGGCAGATATCCAGTATTTT.

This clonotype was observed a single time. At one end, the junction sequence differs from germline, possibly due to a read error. The CDR3 protein is CTSSYPGTSGSNEQLF. CDR3 DNA sequence: TGCACCAGCAGCTACCCCGGGACTAGCGGTAGCAATGAGCAGTTATTC. The chain carries TRBV11-2 and TRBJ2-1; TRBD2 matches at 11 bases. The CDR3 runs 16 residues. Germline-derived CDR1 and CDR2 are SGHAT and FQNNGV.

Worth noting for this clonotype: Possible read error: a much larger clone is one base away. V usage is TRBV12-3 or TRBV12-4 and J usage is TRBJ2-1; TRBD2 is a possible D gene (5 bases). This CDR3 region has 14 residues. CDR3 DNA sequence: TGTGCCTGCAGTCTTGCGGGTGGCTTCAATGAGCAGTTCTTC. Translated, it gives CACSLAGGFNEQFF.

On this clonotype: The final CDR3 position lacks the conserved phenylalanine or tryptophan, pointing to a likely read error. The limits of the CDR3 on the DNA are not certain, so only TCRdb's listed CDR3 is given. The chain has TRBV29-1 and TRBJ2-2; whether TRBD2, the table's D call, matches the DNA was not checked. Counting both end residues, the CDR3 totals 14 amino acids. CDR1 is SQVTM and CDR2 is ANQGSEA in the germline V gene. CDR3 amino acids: CSVLSPGPTGELFV.

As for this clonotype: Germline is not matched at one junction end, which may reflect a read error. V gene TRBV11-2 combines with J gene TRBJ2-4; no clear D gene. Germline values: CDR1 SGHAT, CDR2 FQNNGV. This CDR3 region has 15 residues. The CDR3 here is CASTTSAIAKNIQYF. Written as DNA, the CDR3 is TGTGCCAGTACCACTTCGGCGATAGCCAAAAACATTCAGTATTTC. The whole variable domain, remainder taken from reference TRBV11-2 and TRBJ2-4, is EAGVAQSPRYKIIEKRQSVAFWCNPISGHATLYWYQQILGQGPKLLIQFQNNGVVDDSQLPKDRFSAERLKGVDSTLKIQPAKLEDSAVYLCASTTSAIAKNIQYFGAGTRLSVL.